A selection of T cell receptor beta chains follows, all from one sample in a study of blood T cell repertoires in COVID-19. This table comes from immunoSEQ multiplex PCR, and its TCRdb copy is limited to in-frame clones, with some not included. Of 200,000 to 250,000 clones listed, roughly 90% are singletons. Sequenced sample: peripheral blood. These receptors all come from a man aged 55 to 70 with acute or convalescent COVID-19. Both conserved end residues are part of each CDR3. D genes are given only for firm matches. Clone size is shown for a subset of rows, as once, few, many or a class of expanded clone.

clone size,CDR3 length,V gene,D gene,J gene,CDR3 protein,CDR3 DNA
NA,16,TRBV5-4,TRBD1,TRBJ2-1,CASSPDRSLRYNEQFF,TGTGCCAGCAGCCCGGACAGGTCCTTACGTTACAATGAGCAGTTCTTC
NA,15,TRBV14,TRBD1,TRBJ1-2,CASSQVRSGGLGYTF,TGTGCCAGCAGCCAAGTGAGGTCAGGGGGACTCGGCTACACCTTC
NA,14,TRBV6-5,NA,TRBJ2-5,CASSYGGREETQYF,TGTGCCAGCAGTTACGGGGGCAGGGAAGAGACCCAGTACTTC
NA,15,TRBV15,NA,TRBJ1-3,CATSGNRVSGNTIYF,TGTGCCACCAGCGGAAACAGGGTCTCCGGAAACACCATATATTTT
NA,12,TRBV2,NA,TRBJ1-2,CASRQDNYGYTF,TGTGCCAGCAGACAGGATAACTATGGCTACACCTTC
NA,17,TRBV9,TRBD1,TRBJ2-2,CASSLIQGAPNTGELFF,TGTGCCAGCAGCCTTATACAGGGGGCGCCGAACACCGGGGAGCTGTTTTTT
NA,17,TRBV29-1,TRBD1,TRBJ1-4,CSVELGQPTSTNEKLFF,TGCAGCGTTGAGTTGGGACAGCCTACTTCAACTAATGAAAAACTGTTTTTT
few,11,TRBV27,NA,TRBJ1-2,CAGVRLKIYTF,TGTGCCGGTGTCAGACTCAAGATCTACACCTTC
many,15,TRBV14,NA,TRBJ1-3,CASSQDSGSGNTIYF,TGTGCCAGCAGCCAAGACAGCGGCTCTGGAAACACCATATATTTT
NA,14,TRBV5-1,TRBD2,TRBJ2-7,CASSLVSGRTEQYF,TGCGCCAGCAGCTTGGTTAGCGGGAGGACCGAGCAGTACTTC
NA,15,TRBV5-4,TRBD2,TRBJ2-7,CASSLEVAGGLEQYF,TGTGCCAGCAGCTTGGAGGTAGCGGGAGGGCTCGAGCAGTACTTC
NA,15,TRBV7-9,NA,TRBJ1-2,CASSLVVREVYGYTF,TGTGCCAGCAGCTTAGTGGTCAGGGAGGTCTATGGCTACACCTTC
NA,19,TRBV20-1,NA,TRBJ1-5,CSASTQFAIQQGSNQPQHF,TGCAGTGCTAGTACCCAATTCGCGATCCAACAGGGTAGCAATCAGCCCCAGCATTTT
NA,15,TRBV7-2,TRBD1,TRBJ1-2,CASSPRDRRVQGYTF,TGTGCCAGCAGCCCGCGGGACAGGAGGGTGCAAGGCTACACCTTC
NA,15,TRBV6-5,NA,TRBJ2-6,CASSDMNRATNVLTF,TGTGCCAGCAGCGATATGAACAGGGCTACCAACGTCCTGACTTTC
NA,12,TRBV11-2,NA,TRBJ2-7,CASSLVNYEQYF,TGTGCCAGCAGCTTAGTCAACTACGAGCAGTACTTC
NA,14,TRBV7-3,TRBD2,TRBJ2-3,CASSRAGGTDTQYF,TGTGCCAGCAGCAGAGCGGGGGGCACAGATACGCAGTATTTT
NA,13,TRBV12-3/TRBV12-4,NA,TRBJ1-3,CASSFYPGNTIYF,TGTGCCAGCAGTTTCTATCCTGGAAACACCATATATTTT
NA,14,TRBV6-2/TRBV6-3,NA,TRBJ1-4,CASSRPSGQEKLFF,TGTGCCAGCAGTAGACCAAGTGGGCAAGAAAAACTGTTTTTT
NA,17,TRBV6-1,NA,TRBJ2-4,CASSEIRGFLAKNIQYF,TGTGCCAGCAGTGAAATAAGGGGGTTTTTAGCCAAAAACATTCAGTACTTC
NA,14,TRBV30,TRBD1,TRBJ1-4,CAWSRDRGNEKLFF,TGTGCCTGGAGCCGGGACAGAGGTAATGAAAAACTGTTTTTT
NA,14,TRBV15,TRBD1,TRBJ2-2,CATSGGQSGGELFF,TGTGCCACCAGCGGGGGACAGTCGGGCGGGGAGCTGTTTTTT
NA,15,TRBV6-5,NA,TRBJ2-2,CASTTSPAATGELFF,TGTGCCAGCACCACCAGTCCAGCGGCCACCGGGGAGCTGTTTTTT
NA,17,TRBV28,TRBD1,TRBJ1-6,CASHQAGTGTYNSPLHF,TGTGCCAGTCATCAGGCCGGGACAGGAACCTATAATTCACCCCTCCACTTT
NA,13,TRBV7-3,NA,TRBJ2-1,CASSLDSYNEQFF,TGTGCCAGCAGCCTCGACTCGTACAATGAGCAGTTCTTC
NA,14,TRBV7-2,TRBD2,TRBJ2-1,CASSPSGAYNEQFF,TGTGCCAGCAGCCCTAGCGGGGCTTACAATGAGCAGTTCTTC
NA,16,TRBV7-8,NA,TRBJ1-4,CASSLVIQPTNEKLFF,TGTGCCAGCAGCTTAGTCATACAGCCAACTAATGAAAAACTGTTTTTT
NA,15,TRBV19,NA,TRBJ2-3,CASLSGFDPTDTQYF,TGTGCCAGTCTCTCCGGGTTTGATCCCACAGATACGCAGTATTTT
NA,15,TRBV27,TRBD2,TRBJ2-3,CASSLVAGGSGTQYF,TGTGCCAGCAGTCTCGTAGCGGGAGGGTCTGGTACGCAGTATTTT
NA,15,TRBV6-5,NA,TRBJ2-1,CASSYSAGSNNEQFF,TGTGCCAGCAGTTACTCGGCGGGATCTAACAATGAGCAGTTCTTC
NA,13,TRBV12-3/TRBV12-4,TRBD2,TRBJ2-7,CASSSRGIYEQYF,TGTGCCAGCAGTTCGCGGGGGATCTACGAGCAGTACTTC
NA,13,TRBV2,NA,TRBJ2-7,CATKGGGDYEQYF,TGTGCCACAAAAGGAGGGGGCGACTACGAGCAGTACTTC
NA,15,TRBV13,TRBD1,TRBJ2-7,CASSLAGTGSEEQYF,TGTGCCAGCAGCTTAGCCGGGACAGGGTCGGAGGAGCAGTACTTC
once,14,TRBV5-1,TRBD2,TRBJ2-5,CASSPRGVQETQYF,TGCGCCAGCAGCCCCCGGGGGGTCCAAGAGACCCAGTACTTC
NA,15,TRBV6-5,NA,TRBJ2-1,CASSTGRTVDNEQFF,TGTGCCAGCAGCACAGGGAGAACGGTGGACAATGAGCAGTTCTTC
NA,14,TRBV6-5,TRBD1,TRBJ1-2,CASRPTGGGYGYTF,TGTGCCAGCAGACCTACAGGGGGCGGCTATGGCTACACCTTC
NA,17,TRBV3-1/TRBV3-2,TRBD1,TRBJ2-5,CASSQAGQGAPQETQYF,TGTGCCAGCAGCCAAGCTGGACAGGGGGCTCCGCAAGAGACCCAGTACTTC
NA,12,TRBV28,NA,TRBJ2-1,CASRAAGHEQFF,TGTGCCAGCAGGGCCGCAGGGCATGAGCAGTTCTTC
NA,15,TRBV19,NA,TRBJ2-6,CASSITGSGANVLTF,TGTGCCAGTAGTATCACGGGCTCTGGGGCCAACGTCCTGACTTTC
NA,16,TRBV28,NA,TRBJ2-7,CATAGLEGWGGYEQYF,TGTGCCACCGCCGGATTGGAGGGTTGGGGCGGCTACGAGCAGTACTTC
NA,10,TRBV9,NA,TRBJ1-5,CASQGRPQHF,TGTGCCAGTCAGGGGCGGCCCCAGCATTTT
NA,10,TRBV29-1,NA,TRBJ1-1,CTGDRTEAFF,TGCACAGGGGATCGCACTGAAGCTTTCTTT
NA,12,TRBV3-1/TRBV3-2,NA,TRBJ1-2,CASSQDAAGYTF,TGTGCCAGCAGCCAAGACGCGGCTGGCTACACCTTC
NA,12,TRBV7-9,NA,TRBJ2-1,CASSLRYNEQFF,TGTGCCAGCAGCTTGAGGTACAATGAGCAGTTCTTC
NA,15,TRBV7-9,TRBD1,TRBJ1-4,CASSARQGSNEKLFF,TGTGCCAGCAGCGCCCGACAGGGATCGAATGAAAAACTGTTTTTT
NA,13,TRBV7-2,NA,TRBJ1-3,CASSLQGGNTIYF,TGTGCCAGCAGCCTACAGGGAGGAAACACCATATATTTT
NA,15,TRBV24-1,TRBD2,TRBJ2-2,CATQNRGVNTGELFF,TGTGCCACCCAAAACCGGGGGGTGAACACCGGGGAGCTGTTTTTT
once,11,TRBV6-5,NA,TRBJ1-6,CASRQDIPLHF,TGTGCCAGCAGGCAAGACATACCCCTCCACTTT
NA,13,TRBV6-5,NA,TRBJ2-7,CASSYSDSYEQYF,TGTGCCAGCAGTTACTCGGACAGCTACGAGCAGTACTTC
few,16,TRBV28,NA,TRBJ1-1,CASSPLSEGKNTEAFF,TGTGCCAGCAGTCCCCTGTCGGAGGGAAAGAACACTGAAGCTTTCTTT
NA,15,TRBV15,TRBD2,TRBJ2-2,CATMGTSGRTGELFF,TGTGCCACTATGGGGACTAGCGGGAGGACCGGGGAGCTGTTTTTT
NA,14,TRBV19,TRBD2,TRBJ2-7,CASSMVGGGDEQYF,TGTGCCAGTAGTATGGTCGGGGGGGGAGACGAGCAGTACTTC
NA,15,TRBV28,NA,TRBJ1-1,CASSLRTLRGTEAFF,TGTGCCAGCAGTCTCCGGACCTTACGGGGGACTGAAGCTTTCTTT
NA,16,TRBV5-4,TRBD2,TRBJ2-1,CASSSQSGRAADEQFF,TGTGCCAGCAGCTCCCAAAGCGGGAGGGCCGCGGATGAGCAGTTCTTC
NA,13,TRBV12-3/TRBV12-4,NA,TRBJ1-1,CASITRQRTEAFF,TGTGCCAGCATCACCCGACAGAGGACTGAAGCTTTCTTT